The T cell receptor beta chain under discussion was sequenced for a study of human T cells and chemical hapten exposure. This clonotype was counted many times. TCRdb reprocessed the RACE reads with MiXCR, giving one entry per CDR3 protein. Here the sample spans 300,000 to 450,000 distinct CDR3 sequences, around 5.5% being singletons. Sample time point: pre-sensitization, week 0. Treatment specified: therapeutic diphenylcyclopropenone sensitization with weekly scalp DPC. Someone pulled total RNA out of unfractionated whole blood. The germline V and J ends were trimmed by 2 bases and 5 bases, with 10 bases remaining between them. This CDR3 contains 14 residues. CDR1 and CDR2 (germline): LGHDT, YNNKEL (reference sequence).

The TCR comes from a young woman with alopecia areata. Some clones in this sample may be carry-over from other donors' samples. The chain recombines TRBV3-1 with TRBJ1-5; D is ambiguous. The sample consisted of whole blood, taken in connection with sensitization to the hapten diphenylcyclopropenone (DPC). The CDR3, as DNA: TGTGCCAGCAGCCAAATGCGTGGGTATCAGCCCCAGCATTTT. It translates to CASSQMRGYQPQHF.